These T cell receptor beta chains were read from a single sample in a study of OX40 agonist ivuxolimab in advanced cancers. The method was immunoSEQ multiplex PCR; TCRdb's version includes in-frame clones alone and lacks a portion of them. The sample gives 27,000 or so clones, 84% of which show up once; roughly 21% is in the top ten. The sample was CD4+ or CD8+ T cells sorted from blood, taken in a trial of the OX40 agonist ivuxolimab. The receptors come from an adult with an advanced solid tumor such as melanoma, head and neck, liver or kidney cancer. Each CDR3 is given with its conserved first and last residue. D genes are given only for firm matches. Size tells how often a clone was seen (once, few, many) or the class of an expanded clone, and some rows leave it out.

V	D	size	J	DNA	CDR3
TRBV27	.	.	TRBJ1-2	TGTGCCAGCAGTTTCGGTGTGGGGGATAACTATGGCTACACCTTC	CASSFGVGDNYGYTF
TRBV7-8	.	.	TRBJ2-7	TGTGCCAGCAGCCCCCAGGGACCCCTCGAGCAGTACTTC	CASSPQGPLEQYF
TRBV11-2	TRBD1	.	TRBJ2-2	TGTGCCAGCAGTCCGACAGGGACCACCGGGGAGCTGTTTTTT	CASSPTGTTGELFF
TRBV15	TRBD2	.	TRBJ2-2	TGTGCCACCAGCAGAGAGCGACCTAGCGGGAGTACCGGGGAGCTGTTTTTT	CATSRERPSGSTGELFF
TRBV13	TRBD2	.	TRBJ2-1	TGTGCCAGCAGCTTAGTACAGCGGGGCCTCGGAGAGCAGTTCTTC	CASSLVQRGLGEQFF
TRBV21-1	.	.	TRBJ2-5	TGTGCCAGCAGCAAAGCTCTGATCGAGAAAGAGACCCAGTACTTC	CASSKALIEKETQYF
TRBV27	TRBD1	.	TRBJ1-3	TGTGCCAGCAGTATATCAGGGGGCTCTGGAAACACCATATATTTT	CASSISGGSGNTIYF
TRBV6-5	.	.	TRBJ1-3	TGTGCCAGCAGTTACCAGGCAATCTCTGGAAACACCATATATTTT	CASSYQAISGNTIYF
TRBV5-1	.	.	TRBJ2-1	TGCGCCAGCAGCCAGGGGAATTGGTCCTACAATGAGCAGTTCTTC	CASSQGNWSYNEQFF
TRBV2	.	.	TRBJ1-1	TGTGCCAGCAGTGAAGTTATGGGCACTGAAGCTTTCTTT	CASSEVMGTEAFF
TRBV25-1	.	few	TRBJ2-2	TGTGCCAGCAGTGGAGGGGATGACACCGGGGAGCTGTTTTTT	CASSGGDDTGELFF
TRBV4-2	TRBD2	.	TRBJ2-7	TGTGCCAGCAGGCAGGAGACCTCGGGAGGGCTCTACGAGCAGTACTTC	CASRQETSGGLYEQYF
TRBV7-8	.	.	TRBJ1-1	TGTGCCAGCAGCTTAGCCGCCGACGGTTCTGGTGAAGCTTTCTTT	CASSLAADGSGEAFF
TRBV2	.	.	TRBJ2-7	TGTGCCAGCACTAGGACGGCGGCGCGGGAGCAGTACTTC	CASTRTAAREQYF
TRBV28	.	.	TRBJ1-2	TGTGCCAGCGCCCCCCCCGGGGCCAACTATGGCTACACCTTC	CASAPPGANYGYTF
TRBV28	TRBD1	.	TRBJ2-7	TGTGCCAGCAGTTTCCGACAGGGGGGGCCCCGGGACGAGCAGTACTTC	CASSFRQGGPRDEQYF
TRBV13	TRBD1	.	TRBJ2-7	TGTGCCAGCAGCCCACAGGGGGGCTACGAGCAGTACTTC	CASSPQGGYEQYF
TRBV7-6	.	.	TRBJ2-7	TGTGCCAGCAGCGACCCGGCGGGCGGCTACGAGCAGTACTTC	CASSDPAGGYEQYF
TRBV28	TRBD1	.	TRBJ2-2	TGTGCCAGCAGTTTTCACCGGGACAGTTACACCGGGGAGCTGTTTTTT	CASSFHRDSYTGELFF
TRBV6-5	.	.	TRBJ2-7	TGTGCCAGCACGACTCGTGACAGCCCATACGAGCAGTACTTC	CASTTRDSPYEQYF
TRBV9	.	few	TRBJ1-4	TGTGCCAGCAGCCCCGGCACCCTATGGACTAATGAAAAACTGTTTTTT	CASSPGTLWTNEKLFF
TRBV29-1	.	.	TRBJ1-2	TGCAGCGCTCAGAGAGGCGGCAGGGCGGATGGCTACACCTTC	CSAQRGGRADGYTF
TRBV4-3	TRBD1	once	TRBJ2-7	TGCGCCAGCAGCCAGGACCTCTCGGGACAGGGGGGCGAGCAGTACTTC	CASSQDLSGQGGEQYF
TRBV27	.	.	TRBJ2-7	TGTGCCAGCACCGACGGGACTTTACAAGAGCAGTACTTC	CASTDGTLQEQYF
TRBV5-4	.	.	TRBJ2-7	TGTGCCAGCAGCCTATTCCCCAACGACGGGATACGCTACGAGCAGTACTTC	CASSLFPNDGIRYEQYF
TRBV29-1	TRBD1	.	TRBJ2-6	TGCAGCGTTGAAACAGGGGGCTCTGGGGCCAACGTCCTGACTTTC	CSVETGGSGANVLTF
TRBV7-9	.	.	TRBJ2-3	TGTGCCAGCGGGTCTAGCCTGGCTGCAGATACGCAGTATTTT	CASGSSLAADTQYF
TRBV7-3	.	.	TRBJ2-1	TGTGCCAGCAGCTTAGGGGTTGGGGTCCTCAATGAGCAGTTCTTC	CASSLGVGVLNEQFF
TRBV5-5	.	few	TRBJ2-7	TGTGCCAGCAGCTTGGGGCGGGGTATCGCCAGCTCCTACGAGCAGTACTTC	CASSLGRGIASSYEQYF
TRBV15	.	.	TRBJ1-1	TGTGCCACCAGCACTAGGGGGACTGAAGCTTTCTTT	CATSTRGTEAFF
TRBV6-6	TRBD1	.	TRBJ2-4	TGTGCCAGCAGCCCAGGGGGTCTAGCCAAAAACATTCAGTACTTC	CASSPGGLAKNIQYF
TRBV10-3	.	.	TRBJ1-1	TGTGCCATCAGGGAGGAAGGAGGTGAAGCTTTCTTT	CAIREEGGEAFF
TRBV27	.	.	TRBJ1-4	TGTGCCAGCAGTTTAATGCCAGGGGCGGGTGAAAAACTGTTTTTT	CASSLMPGAGEKLFF
TRBV5-5	.	.	TRBJ2-7	TGTGCCAGCAGCCACTGGACAGACGATATTCGAGAGCAGTACTTC	CASSHWTDDIREQYF
TRBV6-1	.	.	TRBJ1-5	TGTGCCAGCAGTCGACAGAGCAATCAGCCCCAGCATTTT	CASSRQSNQPQHF
TRBV7-9	TRBD1	.	TRBJ2-1	TGTGCCAGCAGCCACGGGACAGGGGGCCTTGAGCAGTTCTTC	CASSHGTGGLEQFF
TRBV30	.	.	TRBJ2-1	TGTGCCTGGAGTGGAGGCAATGAGCAGTTCTTC	CAWSGGNEQFF